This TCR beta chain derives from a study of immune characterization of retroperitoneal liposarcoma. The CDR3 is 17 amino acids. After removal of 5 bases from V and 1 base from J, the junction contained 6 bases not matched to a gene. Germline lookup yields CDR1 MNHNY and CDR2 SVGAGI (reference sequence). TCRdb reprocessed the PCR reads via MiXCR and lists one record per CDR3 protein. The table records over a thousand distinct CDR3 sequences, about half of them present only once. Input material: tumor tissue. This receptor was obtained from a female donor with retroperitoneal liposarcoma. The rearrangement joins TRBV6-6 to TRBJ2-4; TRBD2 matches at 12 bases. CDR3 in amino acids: CASSPRGTSGAKNIQYF. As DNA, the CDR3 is TGTGCCAGCAGTCCCCGGGGGACTAGCGGGGCCAAAAACATTCAGTACTTC.